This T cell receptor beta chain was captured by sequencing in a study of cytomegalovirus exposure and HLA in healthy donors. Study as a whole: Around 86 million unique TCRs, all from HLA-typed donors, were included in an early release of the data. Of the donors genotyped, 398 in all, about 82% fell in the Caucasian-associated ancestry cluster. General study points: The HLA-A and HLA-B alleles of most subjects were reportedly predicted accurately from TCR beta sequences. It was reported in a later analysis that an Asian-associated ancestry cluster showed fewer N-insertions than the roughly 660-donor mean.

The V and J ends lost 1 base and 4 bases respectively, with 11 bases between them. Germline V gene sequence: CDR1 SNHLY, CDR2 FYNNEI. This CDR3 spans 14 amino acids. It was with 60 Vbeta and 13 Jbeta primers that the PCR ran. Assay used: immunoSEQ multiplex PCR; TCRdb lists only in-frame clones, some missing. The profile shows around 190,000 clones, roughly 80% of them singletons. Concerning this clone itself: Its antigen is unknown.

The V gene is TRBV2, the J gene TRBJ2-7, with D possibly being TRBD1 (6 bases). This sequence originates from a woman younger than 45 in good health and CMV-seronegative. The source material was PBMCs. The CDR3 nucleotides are TGTGCCAGCAGTGAAGTCAGGGGCCAATACGAGCAGTACTTC. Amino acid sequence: CASSEVRGQYEQYF.